Shown below are 17 T cell receptor beta chains from a single sample sequenced in a study of T cells in Graves' hyperthyroidism and ophthalmopathy (dated by TCRdb to the late 2010s). Library creation used multiplex PCR. This sample was sequenced with an Illumina HiSeq 2000. Amplification of TCR beta CDR3 regions was carried out from RNA transcripts. A first-round RT-PCR of the TCR CDR3 used the HTBI primer set with the Qiagen OneStep RT-PCR kit. Starting from the raw public reads, TCRdb applied fastp trimming at Q25, assembled clones with MiXCR and retained in-frame beta chains. Records with the same CDR3 protein are collapsed into one entry carrying the most frequent genes and DNA. The sample contains 700,000 or so distinct CDR3 sequences, less than 20% of them found a single time. The ten largest clonotypes hold around 8% of the sample. Source material: blood. These receptors came from a man between 18 and 35 years old with Graves' hyperthyroidism.

This clonotype came up a few times. The rearrangement joins TRBV5-6 to TRBJ2-7; possibly TRBD2 for D (5 bases). The CDR3 contains 13 residues. Germline CDR1 SGHDT, CDR2 YYEEEE. V lost 2 bases and J lost 2, with 8 bases in between. The CDR3 loop reads CASSLLTTYEQYF. In DNA form, the CDR3 reads TGTGCCAGCAGCTTATTGACTACCTACGAGCAGTACTTC.

Regarding this clonotype: This could be a read error, since a much larger clone is one nucleotide away. Since the CDR3 does not end with the conserved phenylalanine or tryptophan, this likely comes from a read error. The rearrangement uses TRBV30 and TRBJ2-5; D is uncertain. The germline gives CDR1 GTSNPN, CDR2 SVGIG (reference sequence). The V end lost 8 bases, the J end lost 2 bases, and 12 bases lay between the germline ends. The CDR3 sequence is 12 residues long. The CDR3 DNA reads TGTGCCCTAAGCCGGAATCAAGAGACCCAGTACATC. Residues: CALSRNQETQYI.

V and J are TRBV9 and TRBJ2-5; 12 bases agree with TRBD2. This CDR3 comprises 15 residues. CDR1 and CDR2 (germline): SGDLS, YYNGEE. The junction had 4 bases not matched to a gene; V was cut back by 3 bases and J by 4 bases. Written as DNA, the CDR3 is TGTGCCAGCAGCGGGCTAGCGGGAGGGCCAGAGACCCAGTACTTC. Translating gives CASSGLAGGPETQYF.

V is TRBV28 and J is TRBJ2-1; 12 bases line up with TRBD2. CDR1 and CDR2 from the germline V gene are MDHEN and SYDVKM. The length of the CDR3 is 15 residues. V lost 4 bases and J lost 7; bases outside the gene matches: 5. The CDR3 reads CASSSWTSGTNEQFF. Here the CDR3 DNA reads TGTGCCAGCAGTTCCTGGACTAGCGGGACGAATGAGCAGTTCTTC.

The chain links TRBV7-9 to TRBJ2-7; 12 nucleotides match TRBD1. Trimming at V came to 4 bases and at J to 4 bases, leaving 26 bases not matched to a gene. Germline values: CDR1 SEHNR, CDR2 FQNEAQ (reference sequence). CDR3 length: 22 amino acids. CDR3 amino acids: CASSYTSRPGQGADGTVYEQYF. In DNA, the CDR3 is TGTGCCAGCAGCTACACGAGTAGGCCGGGACAGGGGGCCGACGGTACAGTTTACGAGCAGTACTTC.

This clonotype was detected a few times. The V and J genes are TRBV2 and TRBJ1-5, with D unresolved. With 2 bases removed from V and 0 bases from J, the gap between germline ends came to 11 bases. Germline CDR1 SNHLY, CDR2 FYNNEI. The CDR3 contains 16 residues. The CDR3 loop reads CASSESFRVSNQPQHF. CDR3 nucleotides: TGTGCCAGCAGTGAATCGTTCCGGGTTAGCAATCAGCCCCAGCATTTT.

Only a few counts were recorded for this clonotype. The gene calls are TRBV20-1 and TRBJ1-2; D is unresolved. The germline V and J ends were trimmed by 5 bases and 7 bases, with 8 bases remaining between them. The length of the CDR3 is 10 residues. CDR1 is DFQATT, CDR2 SNEGSKA, per germline (reference sequence). The CDR3 loop reads CSAPSSGYTF. CDR3 nucleotide sequence: TGCAGTGCTCCCTCGAGTGGCTACACCTTC.

CDR3 coding DNA: TGTGCCAGCAGCGTCTCCGGAAGGGGGACTGAAGCTTTCTTT. Amino acids: CASSVSGRGTEAFF. The chain employs TRBV9 and TRBJ1-1, with a tentative D call TRBD1 (6 bases). Germline CDR1 SGDLS, CDR2 YYNGEE. V lost 2 bases, J lost 5 bases, and 13 bases lay in between. The CDR3 length is 14 residues.

This clonotype was seen a few times. The chain links TRBV12-3 or TRBV12-4 to TRBJ1-4; D possibly corresponds to TRBD1 (6 bases). The CDR3 runs 13 residues. Between the trimmed V and J ends, which lost 9 bases and 8 bases, there was a span of 16 bases. CDR3 sequence reads: CARAGPQGEKLFF. Written as DNA, the CDR3 is TGTGCCAGGGCCGGGCCCCAGGGGGAAAAACTGTTTTTT.

The sample holds a few counts of this clonotype. CDR3 amino acids: CASSVWGQGGEDTQYF. The CDR3 region has the DNA TGTGCCAGCAGTGTTTGGGGACAGGGGGGGGAAGATACGCAGTATTTT. This rearrangement joins TRBV6-1 to TRBJ2-3, with 11 nucleotides matching TRBD1. Trimming removed 4 bases from V and 5 bases from J; junction bases left unmatched: 8. This CDR3 is built from 16 residues. Germline V gene sequence: CDR1 MNHNS, CDR2 SASEGT.

The rearrangement links TRBV11-2 to TRBJ2-5, with TRBD2 matching over 14 bases. V was pared by 5 bases and J by 4 bases, with 9 bases of the junction left unmatched. The CDR3 length is 17 residues. In germline, CDR1 is SGHAT, CDR2 FQNNGV. The CDR3 coding sequence is TGTGCCAGCAGCCCCACCGGGACTAGCGGGAGAGGAGAGACCCAGTACTTC. Its protein product is CASSPTGTSGRGETQYF.

This clonotype was seen only a few times. The chain is built from TRBV6-2 or TRBV6-3 and TRBJ1-2, with D perhaps matching TRBD1 (5 bases). Per the germline V gene, CDR1 is MNHEY and CDR2 is SVGEGT. V gave up 8 bases and J gave up 8 bases, with 15 bases separating them. The CDR3 has 12 residues. The CDR3 is CASGFDGGGYTF. DNA for the CDR3: TGTGCCAGCGGCTTCGACGGGGGGGGCTACACCTTC.

This clonotype was counted at least ten times. V is TRBV2 and J is TRBJ2-2; no firm D call. Trimming left V 6 bases short and J 3 bases short, with 20 bases between. The germline CDR1 and CDR2 sequences are SNHLY and FYNNEI. The length of the CDR3 is 17 residues. The DNA for the CDR3 is TGTGCCAGCAGGAGGCTACAAGTAGCCACACACACCGGGGAGCTGTTTTTT. This sequence encodes CASRRLQVATHTGELFF.

This clonotype was seen at least ten times. V gene TRBV12-3 or TRBV12-4 combines with J gene TRBJ2-7; 9 nucleotides match TRBD1. V was clipped by 5 bases and J by 6 bases; unmatched bases: 5. CDR3 size: 13 residues. CDR3 sequence (DNA): TGTGCCAGCAGTCCCGGGACAGGGCTCGAGCAGTACTTC. This gives the protein CASSPGTGLEQYF.

In its sample, this clonotype was seen many times. The chain carries TRBV4-1 and TRBJ2-7; perhaps TRBD1 as D (6 bases). The CDR3 sequence is 15 residues long. V lost 1 base and J 3 bases, leaving 13 bases between the germline ends. The germline V gene encodes CDR1 MGHRA and CDR2 YSYEKL. CDR3 sequence (DNA): TGCGCCAGCAGCCAAGGCCAGGGGAAGGTCTACGAGCAGTACTTC. Translating it yields CASSQGQGKVYEQYF.

This clonotype has more than one count but fewer than ten. V gene TRBV4-2 combines with J gene TRBJ1-1; TRBD1 might be the D (5 bases). The germline V and J ends were trimmed by 4 bases and 6 bases, with 15 bases remaining between them. This CDR3 has 14 residues. CDR1 and CDR2 (germline): LGHNA, YNFKEQ. The DNA of the CDR3 is TGTGCCAGCAGCCGCGGGCCCGGGGGGGCTGAAGCTTTCTTT. It translates to CASSRGPGGAEAFF.

On this clonotype itself: Being one base from a much bigger clone, this may be a read error. The V gene is TRBV20-1, the J gene TRBJ2-7; 15 nucleotides match TRBD2. The germline V gene encodes CDR1 DFQATT and CDR2 SNEGSKA (reference sequence). The CDR3 spans 18 residues. Unmatched junction bases numbered 19, after V lost 6 bases and J lost 7 bases. CDR3 protein: CSAKGLAGGRSSYNEQYF. The CDR3 DNA sequence: TGCAGTGCAAAGGGACTAGCGGGAGGCCGTAGCTCCTACAATGAGCAGTACTTC.